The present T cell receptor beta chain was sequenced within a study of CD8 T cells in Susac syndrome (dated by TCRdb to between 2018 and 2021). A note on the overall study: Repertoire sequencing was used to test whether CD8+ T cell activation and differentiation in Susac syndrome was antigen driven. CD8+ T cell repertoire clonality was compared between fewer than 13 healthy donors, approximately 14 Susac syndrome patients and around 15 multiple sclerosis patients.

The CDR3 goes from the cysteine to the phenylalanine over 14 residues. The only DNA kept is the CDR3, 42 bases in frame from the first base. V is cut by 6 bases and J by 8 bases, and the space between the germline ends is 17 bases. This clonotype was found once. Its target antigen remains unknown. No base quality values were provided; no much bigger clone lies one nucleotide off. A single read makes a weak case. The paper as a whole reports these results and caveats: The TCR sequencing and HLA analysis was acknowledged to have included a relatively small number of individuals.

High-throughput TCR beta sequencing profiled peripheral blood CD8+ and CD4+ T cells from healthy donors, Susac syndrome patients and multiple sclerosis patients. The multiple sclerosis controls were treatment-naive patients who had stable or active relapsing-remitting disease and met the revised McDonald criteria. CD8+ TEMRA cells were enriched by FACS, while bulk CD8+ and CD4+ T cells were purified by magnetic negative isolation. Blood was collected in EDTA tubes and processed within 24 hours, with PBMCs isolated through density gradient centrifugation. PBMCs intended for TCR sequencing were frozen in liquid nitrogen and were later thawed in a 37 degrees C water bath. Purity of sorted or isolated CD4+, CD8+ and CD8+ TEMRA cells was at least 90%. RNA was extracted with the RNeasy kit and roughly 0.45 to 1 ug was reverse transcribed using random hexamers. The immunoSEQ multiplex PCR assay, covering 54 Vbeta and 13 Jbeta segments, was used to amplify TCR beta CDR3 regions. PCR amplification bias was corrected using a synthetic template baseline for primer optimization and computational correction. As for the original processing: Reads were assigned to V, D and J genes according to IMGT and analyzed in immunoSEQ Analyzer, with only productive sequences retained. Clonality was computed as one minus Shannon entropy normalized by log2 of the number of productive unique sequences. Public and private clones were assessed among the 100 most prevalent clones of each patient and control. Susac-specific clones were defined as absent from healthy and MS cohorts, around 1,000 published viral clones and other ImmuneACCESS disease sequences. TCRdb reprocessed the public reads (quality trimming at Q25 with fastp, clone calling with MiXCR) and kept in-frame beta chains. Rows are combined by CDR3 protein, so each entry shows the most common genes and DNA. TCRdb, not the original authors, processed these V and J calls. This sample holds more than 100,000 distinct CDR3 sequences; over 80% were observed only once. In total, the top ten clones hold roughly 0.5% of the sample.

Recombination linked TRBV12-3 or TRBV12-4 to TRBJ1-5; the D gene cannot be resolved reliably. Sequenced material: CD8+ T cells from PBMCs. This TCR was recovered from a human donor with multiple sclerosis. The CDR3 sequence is CASSPSRAWEPQHF. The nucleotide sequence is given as TGTGCCAGCAGCCCTTCGAGGGCCTGGGAGCCCCAGCATTTT.